This T cell receptor beta chain was identified in a study of blood T cell repertoires in COVID-19 (dated by TCRdb to 2019 to 2021). Regarding the research as a whole: Samples from collaborators originated in the United States, Italy and Spain and spanned both the acute and convalescent phases of COVID-19. A de-identified subject ID, COVID-19 status, age in years and sex were almost always included in the sample metadata. Where available, HLA class I and class II types were obtained from metadata supplied by the sample provider rather than from assay-based typing. The samples were drawn from two sources: the first 160 participants of the ongoing ImmuneRACE study, and fewer than 1,500 subjects contributed by 6 global collaborators. The material from the prospective study consisted of cDNA or gDNA derived from T cells, B-cell-depleted T cells, or PBMCs. Subjects who had been exposed to COVID-19, were actively infected with it, or had recovered from it provided the deeply sampled blood TCRbeta repertoires that made up the dataset. The repertoires were released in a freely available public database intended as a resource for research on the immune response to SARS-CoV-2.

Results and caveats for the whole study, not just this receptor: How much clinical and demographic metadata was included differed by source and by participant, and the metadata was provided uncurated.

The collaborating institutions used their own protocols to collect whole blood in K2EDTA tubes. For TCRbeta analysis, collaborators shipped samples as frozen whole blood, isolated PBMCs, or DNA extracted from either of those sample types. As regards this clone: Its recognized antigen is unknown. The sample holds no much larger clone one base away, and base qualities are not on file.

The CDR3 runs 17 residues from the cysteine to the phenylalanine. The sequence is cut down to CDR3 DNA, 51 bases in frame from base 1. From a lookup of the germline V gene (reference sequence), CDR1 and CDR2 are LNHDA and SQIVND. Unmatched junction bases come to 15, with V trimmed by 7 bases and J by 5 bases. TCRbeta CDR3 regions were amplified from genomic DNA by means of the immunoSEQ Assay, a bias-controlled multiplex PCR. Processing in the source paper ran as follows. Nucleated cell counts per sample were estimated from amplification of reference gene primers within the assay. Sequence reads were collapsed and filtered to measure the absolute abundance of every unique TCRbeta CDR3 rearrangement. For each sample, productive Simpson clonality was calculated as the square root of Simpson's diversity index across productive rearrangements. This is the immuneACCESS table as TCRdb keeps it, with only in-frame sequences that have V and J called. A part of the clones is gone; compared with another copy, unresolved V genes explain less than half, and the rest is unexplained. For V, J and clone size, that table is used; D and trimming come from the DNA. This sample lists roughly 80,000 clones; 80% were detected once. About 5% of the sample is taken by the ten largest.

This TCR derives from a man in his sixties with active or convalescent COVID-19. The receptor chain draws on TRBV19 and TRBJ1-2; TRBD1 matches 11 bases in the middle. The material sequenced was peripheral blood. The DNA reads TGTGCCAGTAAGGGCCCCCCCGGGACAGGGGGAGGGTATGGCTACACCTTC. Translation gives CASKGPPGTGGGYGYTF.